This TCR beta chain was profiled in a study of pediatric ulcerative colitis. Study observations and caveats: Ulcerative colitis patients shared more blood-rectal clones than controls.

This was a survey-level run. Generated by immunoSEQ multiplex PCR, the TCRdb table keeps only in-frame clones and is missing some. The data show 55,000 to 75,000 clones, 86% seen once. CDR1 is MNHEY and CDR2 is SMNVEV in the germline V gene (reference sequence). The CDR3 sequence is 13 residues long. Trimming took off 2 bases at V and 1 base at J, with 5 bases between the two ends. A word on this clone: The antigen remains unidentified.

Ulcerative colitis patients received no immunosuppressive medication before the diagnostic colonoscopy. Colonoscopy and blood draw happened at the same time. This rearrangement joins TRBV27 to TRBJ1-1; TRBD1 is a possible D gene (5 bases). Sample: blood. The source is a boy aged 5-17 years with severe ulcerative colitis. The CDR3, as DNA: TGTGCCAGCAGTTTAAGGGGGAACACTGAAGCTTTCTTT. The encoded protein is CASSLRGNTEAFF.